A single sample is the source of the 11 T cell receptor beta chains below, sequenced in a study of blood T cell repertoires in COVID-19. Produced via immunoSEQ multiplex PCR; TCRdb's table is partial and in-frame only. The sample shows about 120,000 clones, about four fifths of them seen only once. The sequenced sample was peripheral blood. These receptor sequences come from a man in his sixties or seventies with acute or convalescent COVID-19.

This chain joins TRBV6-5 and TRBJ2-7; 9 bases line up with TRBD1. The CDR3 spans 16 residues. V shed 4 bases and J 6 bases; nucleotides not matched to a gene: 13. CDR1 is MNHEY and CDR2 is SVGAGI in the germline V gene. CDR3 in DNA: TGTGCCAGCAGTTCCGCCGGGCCGGGACAGGGCGTCGAGCAGTACTTC. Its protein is CASSSAGPGQGVEQYF.

CDR3 sequence (DNA): TGCGCCAGCAGCTTTCTTCGGGACAGGGGTAAGAATGAGCAGTTCTTC. Translating gives CASSFLRDRGKNEQFF. This sequence joins TRBV5-1 and TRBJ2-1; 10 bases match TRBD1. The CDR3 covers 16 residues. CDR1 is SGHRS and CDR2 is YFSETQ in the germline V gene. Trimming took 2 bases from V and 7 from J; bases not matched to a gene: 9.

The CDR3 bases are TGCGCCAGCAGCCAAGGGGCGGGGTTCTCGGCAGATACGCAGTATTTT. Protein product: CASSQGAGFSADTQYF. This chain connects TRBV4-3 to TRBJ2-3; D is possibly TRBD2 (6 bases). V was cut by 1 base and J by 4 bases, with 15 bases left in between. Germline V lookup: CDR1 LGHNA, CDR2 YSLEER. The CDR3 consists of 16 residues.

The CDR3 loop is CASGLRTGAQPQHF. As DNA, the CDR3 is TGTGCTAGTGGTTTGAGGACAGGGGCTCAGCCCCAGCATTTT. V is TRBV12-5 and J is TRBJ1-5, with 9 bases matching TRBD1. This CDR3 is 14 amino acids long. V shed 2 bases and J 6 bases; nucleotides not matched to a gene: 2. Germline V lookup: CDR1 LGHNT, CDR2 FRNRAP.

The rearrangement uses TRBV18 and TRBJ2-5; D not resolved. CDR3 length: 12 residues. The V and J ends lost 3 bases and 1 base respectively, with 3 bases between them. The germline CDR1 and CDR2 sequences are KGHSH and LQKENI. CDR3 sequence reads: CASSPIQETQYF. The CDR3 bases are TGTGCCAGCTCACCTATCCAAGAGACCCAGTACTTC.

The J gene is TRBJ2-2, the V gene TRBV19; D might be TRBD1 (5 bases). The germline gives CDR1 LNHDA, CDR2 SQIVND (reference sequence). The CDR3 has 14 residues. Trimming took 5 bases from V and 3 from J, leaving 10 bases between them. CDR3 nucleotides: TGTGCCAGTAGTTACTTCAGGGACACCGGGGAGCTGTTTTTT. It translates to CASSYFRDTGELFF. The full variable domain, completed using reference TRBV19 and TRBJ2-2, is DGGITQSPKYLFRKEGQNVTLSCEQNLNHDAMYWYRQDPGQGLRLIYYSQIVNDFQKGDIAEGYSVSREKKESFPLTVTSAQKNPTAFYLCASSYFRDTGELFFGEGSRLTVL.

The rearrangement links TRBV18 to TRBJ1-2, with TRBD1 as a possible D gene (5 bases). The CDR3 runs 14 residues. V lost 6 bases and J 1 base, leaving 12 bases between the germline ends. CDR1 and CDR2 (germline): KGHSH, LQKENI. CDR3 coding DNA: TGTGCCAGCTCCCGGCGGGACGATAACTATGGCTACACCTTC. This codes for CASSRRDDNYGYTF.

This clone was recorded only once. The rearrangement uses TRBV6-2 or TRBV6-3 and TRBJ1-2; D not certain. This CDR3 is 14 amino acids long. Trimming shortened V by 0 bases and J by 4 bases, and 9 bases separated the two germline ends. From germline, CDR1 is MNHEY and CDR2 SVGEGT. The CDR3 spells CASSYSTRSYGYTF. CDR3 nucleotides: TGTGCCAGCAGTTACTCGACTCGGAGCTATGGCTACACCTTC.

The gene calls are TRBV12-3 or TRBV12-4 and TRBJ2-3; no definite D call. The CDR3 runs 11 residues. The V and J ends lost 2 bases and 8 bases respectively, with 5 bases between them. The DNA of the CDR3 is TGTGCCAGCAGTTTATCTGTTACGCAGTATTTT. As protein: CASSLSVTQYF.

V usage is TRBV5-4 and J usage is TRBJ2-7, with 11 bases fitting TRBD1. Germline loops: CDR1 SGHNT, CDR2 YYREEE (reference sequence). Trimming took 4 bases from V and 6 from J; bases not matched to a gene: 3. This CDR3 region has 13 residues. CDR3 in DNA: TGTGCCAGCAGCAGGGGACAGGGGGGCGAGCAGTACTTC. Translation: CASSRGQGGEQYF.

CDR3 protein: CASSSNQENTEAFF. Here the CDR3 DNA reads TGTGCCAGCAGCTCAAATCAGGAGAACACTGAAGCTTTCTTT. The genes are TRBV7-9 and TRBJ1-1; no reliable D call. Germline V lookup: CDR1 SEHNR, CDR2 FQNEAQ (reference sequence). Deletions cut 4 bases from V and 1 base from J, with 10 bases between. The length of the CDR3 is 14 residues.